The source of this TCR beta chain is a study of T cells in localized non-small cell lung cancer. The study's findings and limits: Elevated circulating T cell density in blood was associated with longer overall survival. Only one tumor region went through sequencing, so heterogeneity may still be there.

Method: immunoSEQ multiplex PCR; TCRdb's copy keeps in-frame clones and lacks some. The sample lists tens of thousands of clones, 80% to 90% occurring once. The V end lost 0 bases, the J end lost 4 bases, and 12 bases lay between the germline ends. Germline V CDR1 and CDR2: MNHEY, SMNVEV (reference sequence). The CDR3 length is 15 residues. Concerning this clone itself: Its antigen is not known.

The chain is built from TRBV27 and TRBJ1-1; D possibly corresponds to TRBD1 (5 bases). The TCR was taken from a woman aged 40-75 years with stage I lung adenocarcinoma. Source: peripheral blood, taken before any cancer treatment. Here the CDR3 reads CASSLSAGLGTEAFF. In DNA, the CDR3 is TGTGCCAGCAGTTTATCGGCAGGGCTGGGCACTGAAGCTTTCTTT.